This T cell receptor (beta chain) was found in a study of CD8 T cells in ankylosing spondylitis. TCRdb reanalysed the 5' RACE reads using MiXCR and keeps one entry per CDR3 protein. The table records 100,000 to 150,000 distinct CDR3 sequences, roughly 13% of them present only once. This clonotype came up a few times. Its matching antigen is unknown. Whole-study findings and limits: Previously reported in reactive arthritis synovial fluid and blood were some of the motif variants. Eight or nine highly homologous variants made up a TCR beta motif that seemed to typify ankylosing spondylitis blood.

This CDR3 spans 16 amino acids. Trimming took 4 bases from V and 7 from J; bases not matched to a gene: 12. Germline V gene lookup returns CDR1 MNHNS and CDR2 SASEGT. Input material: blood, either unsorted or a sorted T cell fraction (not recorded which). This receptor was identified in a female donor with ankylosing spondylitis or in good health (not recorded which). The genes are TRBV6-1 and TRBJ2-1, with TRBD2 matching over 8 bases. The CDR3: CASSVGGLDGKNEQFF. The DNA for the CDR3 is TGTGCCAGCAGTGTCGGGGGACTAGATGGGAAAAATGAGCAGTTCTTC.